The clone carrying this TCR beta chain has at least ten counts. The data originate from a study of human T cells and chemical hapten exposure. Individual cDNA molecules in this library carried unique molecular identifiers. TCRdb reanalysed the RACE reads using MiXCR and keeps one entry per CDR3 protein. The repertoire includes around 99,000 distinct CDR3 sequences, 9.2% of them detected once, and around 3% sits in the top ten. Regarding time point: patch test 2, 6 weeks after DPC sensitization. The treatment was: therapeutic diphenylcyclopropenone sensitization with weekly scalp DPC. Every donor had alopecia and was 18 to 70 years old; all were suitable for DPC. CDR1 and CDR2 from the germline V gene are MDHEN and SYDVKM. Trimming took off 0 bases at V and 6 bases at J, with 9 bases between the two ends. This CDR3 contains 14 residues.

The origin of this receptor is a woman in her thirties or forties with alopecia areata. Some clones in this sample may be carry-over from other donors' samples. The sample here was whole blood, taken in connection with sensitization to the hapten diphenylcyclopropenone (DPC). The chain couples TRBV28 to TRBJ1-5; D is ambiguous. The CDR3: CASSLCLFCQPQHF. Written as DNA, the CDR3 is TGTGCCAGCAGTTTATGCTTATTCTGTCAGCCCCAGCATTTT.